The 18 T cell receptor beta chains listed next were all sequenced from one sample in a study of OX40 agonist ivuxolimab in advanced cancers. Assay: immunoSEQ multiplex PCR; the TCRdb copy retains only in-frame clones and omits some. The sample lists 80,000 or so clones, approximately 89% occurring once. The sample was CD4+ or CD8+ T cells sorted from blood, taken in a trial of the OX40 agonist ivuxolimab. The source of these receptors is an adult with an advanced solid tumor such as melanoma, head and neck, liver or kidney cancer.

The chain links TRBV6-5 to TRBJ2-7; D possibly corresponds to TRBD1 (5 bases). This CDR3 contains 13 residues. Germline CDR1 MNHEY, CDR2 SVGAGI. Trimming stripped 5 bases from V and 0 bases from J, with 8 bases between. The CDR3, as DNA: TGTGCCAGCAGTACAGGCCGCTCCTACGAGCAGTACTTC. This codes for CASSTGRSYEQYF.

This chain uses TRBV9 with TRBJ2-3; 7 positions match TRBD2. The J segment lost 2 bases and the V segment lost 0 bases, leaving 6 bases of the junction unmatched. This CDR3 comprises 16 residues. CDR1 and CDR2 from the germline V gene are SGDLS and YYNGEE. CDR3 nucleotide sequence: TGTGCCAGCAGCGTAGGGGAGGGTAGTAACACAGATACGCAGTATTTT. Amino acid sequence: CASSVGEGSNTDTQYF.

The CDR3 spells CASSYWDSPYEQYF. The CDR3 region has the DNA TGTGCCAGCAGTTACTGGGACAGCCCCTACGAGCAGTACTTC. The chain combines TRBV6-6 with TRBJ2-7, with 7 positions matching TRBD1. The germline CDR1 and CDR2 sequences are MNHNY and SVGAGI (reference sequence). CDR3 length: 14 amino acids. V shed 1 base and J 2 bases; nucleotides not matched to a gene: 2.

The CDR3 region is CASSISGTGGPYEQYF. The CDR3 bases are TGTGCCAGTAGTATCTCCGGGACAGGGGGTCCCTACGAGCAGTACTTC. The rearrangement uses TRBV19 and TRBJ2-7, with TRBD1 matching over 11 bases. V shed 3 bases, J shed 2 bases, and the junction held 6 bases outside the gene matches. In germline, CDR1 is LNHDA, CDR2 SQIVND (reference sequence). The CDR3 sequence is 16 residues long.

V is TRBV18 and J is TRBJ1-1, with D perhaps TRBD1 (5 bases). Trimming removed 4 bases at V and 0 bases at J, with 12 bases between. Germline V lookup: CDR1 KGHSH, CDR2 LQKENI. The CDR3 is 15 residues long. The CDR3 region is CASSLGRGLNTEAFF. The CDR3 bases are TGTGCCAGCTCACTGGGGAGGGGATTGAACACTGAAGCTTTCTTT.

The chain links TRBV6-5 to TRBJ2-1, with D unresolved. Germline CDR1 is MNHEY and CDR2 is SVGAGI. The CDR3 runs to 12 residues. V lost 0 bases, J lost 7 bases, and 4 bases lay in between. The CDR3 DNA sequence: TGTGCCAGCAGTTACTCATTTAATGAGCAGTTCTTC. It specifies CASSYSFNEQFF.

The DNA for the CDR3 is TGTGCCAGCAGCTTAGACCACAATTACTACAATGAGCAGTTCTTC. This gives the protein CASSLDHNYYNEQFF. The chain links TRBV7-7 to TRBJ2-1; D is ambiguous. Trimming removed 1 base from V and 3 bases from J, with 10 bases in between. This CDR3 spans 15 amino acids. CDR1 is SSHAT, CDR2 FNYEAQ, per germline (reference sequence).

The chain recombines TRBV7-9 with TRBJ1-5; D is unclear. The ends were cut back, 5 bases at V and 6 bases at J, with 11 bases in the middle. The CDR3 length is 13 residues. Looked up from germline, CDR1 is SEHNR and CDR2 is FQNEAQ (reference sequence). This CDR3 reads CASSPRTGQPQHF. CDR3 coding DNA: TGTGCCAGCAGCCCCAGGACTGGTCAGCCCCAGCATTTT. The whole variable domain, remainder taken from reference TRBV7-9 and TRBJ1-5, is DTGVSQNPRHKITKRGQNVTFRCDPISEHNRLYWYRQTLGQGPEFLTYFQNEAQLEKSRLLSDRFSAERPKGSFSTLEIQRTEQGDSAMYLCASSPRTGQPQHFGDGTRLSIL.

The chain employs TRBV10-3 and TRBJ2-3; no clear D. V was shortened by 6 bases and J by 3 bases, with 7 bases between the two germline ends. Germline assignment: CDR1 ENHRY and CDR2 SYGVKD. This CDR3 has 12 amino acids. The CDR3 coding sequence is TGTGCCATCAGACAAGATACAGATACGCAGTATTTT. This codes for CAIRQDTDTQYF.

V is TRBV7-6 and J is TRBJ1-6; no reliable D call. Germline CDR1 and CDR2: SGHVS and FNYEAQ. The CDR3 sequence is 12 residues long. V dropped 2 bases and J dropped 7 bases, with 3 bases sitting between them. CDR3 sequence (DNA): TGTGCCAGCAGCTTATCCAATTCACCCCTCCACTTT. Translating gives CASSLSNSPLHF.

The chain carries TRBV5-3 and TRBJ2-3; 7 nucleotides line up with TRBD2. TRBV5-3 is noted as an ORF with a role that remains uncertain. J lost 1 base, V lost 4 bases, and 24 bases had no gene match. The CDR3 is 21 residues long. CDR3 nucleotide sequence: TGTGCCAGAAGCCCCCGCTTTGGGCTAGCGGCGTCGCCTCGAGGCACAGATACGCAGTATTTT. Translation: CARSPRFGLAASPRGTDTQYF.

The chain links TRBV2 to TRBJ2-3, with TRBD2 matching 8 bases. V dropped 10 bases and J dropped 4; count of bases not matched to a gene: 10. Germline values: CDR1 SNHLY, CDR2 FYNNEI. The CDR3 covers 14 residues. In DNA, the CDR3 is TGTGCCACCGAGATCGGGGGGGCGGCAGATACGCAGTATTTT. The encoded protein is CATEIGGAADTQYF.

The chain couples TRBV6-1 to TRBJ2-1; D may correspond to TRBD1 or TRBD2 (6 bases each). V was shortened by 7 bases and J by 7 bases, with 20 bases between the two germline ends. Germline V gene lookup returns CDR1 MNHNS and CDR2 SASEGT. CDR3 length: 15 residues. The CDR3 coding sequence is TGTGCCAGCAAGCCGGGGGCCTTGGGTGGGAATGAGCAGTTCTTC. Amino acids: CASKPGALGGNEQFF.

The chain joins TRBV18 to TRBJ2-5; D is perhaps TRBD2 (7 bases). Germline V CDR1 and CDR2: KGHSH, LQKENI. The CDR3 is 16 residues long. The ends were cut back, 6 bases at V and 13 bases at J, with 30 bases in the middle. DNA for the CDR3: TGTGCCAGCTCGCCATCATGGCCGGACAGCCGTTCGGGGGGGTACTTC. Its translation is CASSPSWPDSRSGGYF.

The chain carries TRBV28 and TRBJ1-5; D remains ambiguous. Germline lookup yields CDR1 MDHEN and CDR2 SYDVKM. Trimming removed 4 bases from V and 0 bases from J, with 7 bases in between. The CDR3 covers 14 residues. This CDR3 reads CASSSDNSNQPQHF. The CDR3 nucleotides are TGTGCCAGCAGTTCCGACAATAGCAATCAGCCCCAGCATTTT. The full variable domain, completed using reference TRBV28 and TRBJ1-5, is DVKVTQSSRYLVKRTGEKVFLECVQDMDHENMFWYRQDPGLGLRLIYFSYDVKMKEKGDIPEGYSVSREKKERFSLILESASTNQTSMYLCASSSDNSNQPQHFGDGTRLSIL.

This clone was recorded only once. The gene calls are TRBV19 and TRBJ2-5, with 8 bases matching TRBD2. This CDR3 has 16 residues. Trimming at V came to 3 bases and at J to 1 base, leaving 7 bases not matched to a gene. Germline V lookup: CDR1 LNHDA, CDR2 SQIVND (reference sequence). The CDR3 reads CASSIGGAALQETQYF. The CDR3 nucleotides are TGTGCCAGTAGTATCGGGGGGGCAGCCCTCCAAGAGACCCAGTACTTC. The full variable domain, completed using reference TRBV19 and TRBJ2-5, is DGGITQSPKYLFRKEGQNVTLSCEQNLNHDAMYWYRQDPGQGLRLIYYSQIVNDFQKGDIAEGYSVSREKKESFPLTVTSAQKNPTAFYLCASSIGGAALQETQYFGPGTRLLVL.

The chain links TRBV27 to TRBJ1-5; no reliable D call. Trimming pared 5 bases from V and 1 base from J, leaving 6 bases between. The CDR3 sequence is 13 residues long. Germline assignment: CDR1 MNHEY and CDR2 SMNVEV (reference sequence). CDR3 loop: CASSQQSNQPQHF. The CDR3 nucleotides read TGTGCCAGCAGTCAACAGAGCAATCAGCCCCAGCATTTT.

The chain links TRBV29-1 to TRBJ1-4; 8 bases align to TRBD1. Germline V gene sequence: CDR1 SQVTM, CDR2 ANQGSEA. The CDR3 covers 16 residues. Trimming removed 3 bases from V and 8 bases from J; junction bases left unmatched: 14. The CDR3 region is CSVEWGLGQGDEKLFF. The CDR3 coding sequence is TGCAGCGTTGAGTGGGGCCTAGGACAGGGTGACGAAAAACTGTTTTTT.